Listed below are T cell receptor beta chains from one sample, sequenced in a study of PD-1 blockade in classical Hodgkin lymphoma. Method: immunoSEQ multiplex PCR; TCRdb's copy keeps in-frame clones and lacks some. The sample has some 27,000 clones, approximately 89% seen once. The specimen sequenced was peripheral blood mononuclear cells (PBMCs). These receptors all come from a human donor with classical Hodgkin lymphoma. Both conserved end residues are part of each CDR3. D genes are given only for firm matches. Clone size is shown for a subset of rows, as once, few, many or a class of expanded clone.

V	size	J	D	DNA	CDR3
TRBV19	NA	TRBJ1-1	NA	TGTGCCAGTAGTTACCCAGCTTGGGGCTTCGGGACTGAAGCTTTCTTT	CASSYPAWGFGTEAFF
TRBV11-2	once	TRBJ2-7	NA	TGTGCCAGCAGCTTCAGCGGCGGCCTCTACGAGCAGTACTTC	CASSFSGGLYEQYF
TRBV7-2	NA	TRBJ2-2	NA	TGTGCCAGCAGCTTGGGTTCGGAGTGGGAGCTGTTTTTT	CASSLGSEWELFF
TRBV19	once	TRBJ2-5	NA	TGTGCCAGTAGTATTGGAGGGCGTGAGACCCAGTACTTC	CASSIGGRETQYF
TRBV19	NA	TRBJ2-1	NA	TGTGCCAGTAGCACCGGGACCCGGCACAATGAGCAGTTCTTC	CASSTGTRHNEQFF
TRBV7-3	NA	TRBJ1-1	NA	TGTGCCAGCAGCCCGCAGGGGAGCACTGAAGCTTTCTTT	CASSPQGSTEAFF
TRBV28	NA	TRBJ1-2	NA	TGTGCCAGCAAGGCAGCTAACTATGGCTACACCTTC	CASKAANYGYTF
TRBV11-2	NA	TRBJ2-7	TRBD2	TGTGCCAGCAGCTTGGGACTAGCGGGAGCAGCCGAGCAGTACTTC	CASSLGLAGAAEQYF
TRBV29-1	NA	TRBJ2-1	NA	TGCAGCGTTGACGGACTCGGGAATGAGCAGTTCTTC	CSVDGLGNEQFF
TRBV5-4	NA	TRBJ2-2	NA	TGTGCCAGCAGCTTGGACAGCCGCACCGGGGAGCTGTTTTTT	CASSLDSRTGELFF
TRBV30	NA	TRBJ1-4	NA	TGTGCCTGGAGTCTCAGGGGAGCGGGTGAAAAACTGTTTTTT	CAWSLRGAGEKLFF
TRBV5-1	NA	TRBJ2-3	NA	TGCGCCAGCAGCTTGGCAGGGGGGAGAACAGATACGCAGTATTTT	CASSLAGGRTDTQYF
TRBV7-9	NA	TRBJ2-7	NA	TGTGCCAGCAGCCCGATACAGGGCTACGAGCAGTACTTC	CASSPIQGYEQYF
TRBV19	NA	TRBJ2-7	TRBD2	TGTGCCAGTAGGCCGGGAGGGCGGCAAGAGCAGTACTTC	CASRPGGRQEQYF
TRBV5-1	NA	TRBJ2-5	TRBD2	TGCGCCAGCAGCTTGAGTCTAGCGGTGACAGAGACCCAGTACTTC	CASSLSLAVTETQYF
TRBV10-1	NA	TRBJ2-3	NA	TGCGCCAGCAGTGAGCACGGGGACACAGATACGCAGTATTTT	CASSEHGDTDTQYF
TRBV5-4	NA	TRBJ1-4	NA	TGTGCCAGCAGCAGACAGGTGGGGAATGAAAAACTGTTTTTT	CASSRQVGNEKLFF
TRBV7-2	NA	TRBJ2-3	TRBD1	TGTGCCAGCAGCTTAAGGATGGGACAGGGCTACACAGATACGCAGTATTTT	CASSLRMGQGYTDTQYF
TRBV27	NA	TRBJ1-2	NA	TGTGCCAGCAGCTCCGTTACAGGAGGGTATGGCTACACCTTC	CASSSVTGGYGYTF
TRBV29-1	NA	TRBJ2-3	NA	TGCAGCACCCAGGGCGGGGCAGGAGATACGCAGTATTTT	CSTQGGAGDTQYF
TRBV9	few	TRBJ1-2	TRBD1	TGTGCCAGCAGCAGAAGACAGGGCCAAAACACCTTC	CASSRRQGQNTF
TRBV6-5	NA	TRBJ2-3	NA	TGTGCCAGCAGTTACTCCCGGGGGACAGCGAGTGATACGCAGTATTTT	CASSYSRGTASDTQYF
TRBV28	NA	TRBJ1-5	TRBD1	TGTGCCAGCAGTCCCCGGGACAGGGATTTTCAGCCCCAGCATTTT	CASSPRDRDFQPQHF
TRBV28	NA	TRBJ2-7	NA	TGTGCCAGCAGTTTTGGGTCCTACGAGCAGTACTTC	CASSFGSYEQYF
TRBV4-3	NA	TRBJ1-1	TRBD1	TGCGCCAGCAGCCACGACGGACAGGGGCGAACTGAAGCTTTCTTT	CASSHDGQGRTEAFF
TRBV11-3	NA	TRBJ2-3	NA	TGTGCCAGCAGCTTAGGCAGCACAGATACGCAGTATTTT	CASSLGSTDTQYF
TRBV19	NA	TRBJ1-1	NA	TGTGCCAGTAGTATCGGGAGCGGGCCCTGGACTGAAGCTTTCTTT	CASSIGSGPWTEAFF
TRBV27	NA	TRBJ2-7	NA	TGTGCCAGCAGTTTACAGGGGTTGAGGGTCTACGAGCAGTACTTC	CASSLQGLRVYEQYF
TRBV5-4	NA	TRBJ1-2	NA	TGTGCCAGCAGCTTGTCGGAACGCTATGGCTACACCTTC	CASSLSERYGYTF
TRBV28	NA	TRBJ1-2	TRBD1	TGTGCCAGCAGTCGGCCGGGGCTCTCCAGGGGGTATGGCTACACCTTC	CASSRPGLSRGYGYTF
TRBV9	NA	TRBJ2-1	NA	TGTGCCAGCAGCCGGGCGGGGAGGCAACCTGTAATGGAAGAGCAGTTCTTC	CASSRAGRQPVMEEQFF
TRBV5-1	NA	TRBJ2-2	TRBD2	TGCGCCAGCAGCCCAATATCCGGGACTAGCAACACCGGGGAGCTGTTTTTT	CASSPISGTSNTGELFF
TRBV6-6	NA	TRBJ1-2	NA	TGTGCCAGCAGTCCGTCCGGGCTCCCTAACTATGGCTACACCTTC	CASSPSGLPNYGYTF
TRBV6-6	NA	TRBJ2-7	NA	TGTGCCAGCGGGGCGCGACTTCCCCTAGAGGAGCAGTACTTC	CASGARLPLEEQYF
TRBV4-1	NA	TRBJ2-1	TRBD2	TGCGCCAGCAGCCAAGGTGGGGCGGGAGGGGGTGAGCAGTTCTTC	CASSQGGAGGGEQFF
TRBV6-5	NA	TRBJ2-3	NA	TGTGCCAGCAGTACCGGCCGAGGTACGCAGTATTTT	CASSTGRGTQYF
TRBV2	NA	TRBJ2-5	TRBD2	TGTGCCAGCAGTGACGGACTAGCGGGAGGGTGGGAAGAGACCCAGTACTTC	CASSDGLAGGWEETQYF
TRBV7-9	NA	TRBJ2-3	TRBD2	TGTGCCAGCAGTTTCCCGGCGGGAGGCCGCACAGATACGCAGTATTTT	CASSFPAGGRTDTQYF
TRBV4-3	once	TRBJ2-7	TRBD2	TGCGCCAGCAGCCAAGATCTTAACGGGAGCGGGAAGCAGTACTTC	CASSQDLNGSGKQYF
TRBV7-2	few	TRBJ1-1	NA	TGTGCCAGCAGCTTAGGCCGGATGAACACTGAAGCTTTCTTT	CASSLGRMNTEAFF
TRBV7-2	NA	TRBJ2-3	TRBD2	TGTGCCAGCAGCTCGAGACTAGCGGGAGGCACAGATACGCAGTATTTT	CASSSRLAGGTDTQYF
TRBV7-3	NA	TRBJ2-1	TRBD2	TGTGCCAGCAGCTTAACGGGACTAGCGGGAGCCAATGAGCAGTTCTTC	CASSLTGLAGANEQFF
TRBV11-2	NA	TRBJ2-1	NA	TGTGCCAGCAGATCGACCGGGACATTCTCCTACAATGAGCAGTTCTTC	CASRSTGTFSYNEQFF
TRBV29-1	NA	TRBJ2-3	NA	TGCAGCGTTGGATTGCAGTGGGGGGATACGCAGTATTTT	CSVGLQWGDTQYF
TRBV6-5	NA	TRBJ2-2	NA	TGTGCCAGCAGTTACGCCCCAAGGGAGCTGTTTTTT	CASSYAPRELFF
TRBV28	few	TRBJ2-3	TRBD2	TGTGCCAGCAGTCAGACTAGCCGCCTTGTCACAGATACGCAGTATTTT	CASSQTSRLVTDTQYF
TRBV29-1	NA	TRBJ1-1	NA	TGCAGCGTTGAGAAGTCCCCCGGCGCGGAAGCTTTCTTT	CSVEKSPGAEAFF
TRBV5-5	NA	TRBJ1-2	TRBD1	TGTGCCAGCAGCCGGGACAGGGACTATGGCTACACCTTC	CASSRDRDYGYTF
TRBV7-6	NA	TRBJ2-3	TRBD2	TGTGCCAGCAGCTTATTCCGAGCGGGGGGAACAGATACGCAGTATTTT	CASSLFRAGGTDTQYF
TRBV28	NA	TRBJ2-2	NA	TGTGCCGGCAGTGTGATCAGGTCTACCGGGGAGCTGTTTTTT	CAGSVIRSTGELFF
TRBV6-5	NA	TRBJ2-2	NA	TGTGCCAGCAGTTACATGCAGGGTTACACCGGGGAGCTGTTTTTT	CASSYMQGYTGELFF
TRBV6-6	NA	TRBJ2-7	TRBD1	TGTGCCAGCAGTTACCGGACAGGGAGGCCTTACGAGCAGTACTTC	CASSYRTGRPYEQYF
TRBV4-1	NA	TRBJ2-5	TRBD2	TGCGCCAGCAGCCATCCTAGCCCGGTGGGGGGGATCCGAAAAGGGGAGACCCAGTACTTC	CASSHPSPVGGIRKGETQYF